The TCR beta chain described here comes from a study of cytomegalovirus exposure and HLA in healthy donors. The wider study: According to later analysis, the same platform produced the approximately 130 validation and about 700 first-cohort repertoires.

V shed 6 bases and J shed 0 bases, with 14 bases lying between them. Germline-derived CDR1 and CDR2 are MGHRA and YSYEKL. The CDR3 sequence is 16 residues long. From the roughly 120-subject validation cohort, which was separate from the roughly 710-subject first cohort, the donors were drawn. Clones were sequenced by immunoSEQ multiplex PCR, and TCRdb holds only the in-frame ones, with some missing. The sample contains about 98,000 clones, roughly 90% of which appear only once. The source is a man between 18 and 29 years old in good health and CMV-seropositive. V is TRBV4-1 and J is TRBJ1-4; D is possibly TRBD1 (5 bases). The material sequenced was PBMCs. The CDR3 loop reads CASRDHTGATNEKLFF. CDR3 in DNA: TGCGCCAGCAGAGACCACACAGGAGCAACTAATGAAAAACTGTTTTTT.